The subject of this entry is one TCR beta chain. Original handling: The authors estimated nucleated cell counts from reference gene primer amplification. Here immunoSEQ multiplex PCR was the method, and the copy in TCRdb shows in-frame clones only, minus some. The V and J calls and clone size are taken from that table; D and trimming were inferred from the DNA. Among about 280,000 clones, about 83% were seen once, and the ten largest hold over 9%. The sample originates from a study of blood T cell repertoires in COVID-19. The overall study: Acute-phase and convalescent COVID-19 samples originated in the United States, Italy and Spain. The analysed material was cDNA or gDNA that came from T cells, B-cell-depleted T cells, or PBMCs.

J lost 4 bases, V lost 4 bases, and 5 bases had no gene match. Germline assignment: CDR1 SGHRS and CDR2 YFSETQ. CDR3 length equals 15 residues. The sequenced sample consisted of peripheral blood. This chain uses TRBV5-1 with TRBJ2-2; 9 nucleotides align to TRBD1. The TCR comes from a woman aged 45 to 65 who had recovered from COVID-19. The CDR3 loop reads CASSAGDRVTGELFF. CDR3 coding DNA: TGCGCCAGCAGCGCTGGGGACAGGGTCACCGGGGAGCTGTTTTTT.